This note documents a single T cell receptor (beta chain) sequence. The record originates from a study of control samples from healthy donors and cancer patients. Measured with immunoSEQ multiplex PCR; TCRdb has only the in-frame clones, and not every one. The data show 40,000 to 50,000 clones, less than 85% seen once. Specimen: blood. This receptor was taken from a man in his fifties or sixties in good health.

The chain's CDR3 is CASSERPALAQYF. The CDR3 DNA follows: TGTGCCAGCAGTGAGAGACCCGCTCTGGCCCAGTACTTC. The chain employs TRBV6-1 and TRBJ2-5; no clear D gene. Germline CDR1 is MNHNS and CDR2 is SASEGT. This CDR3 region has 13 residues. Trimming stripped 3 bases from V and 9 bases from J, with 14 bases between.